Included here is one T cell receptor (beta chain) sequence, with context. Its antigen is still unknown. The data derive from a study of T cells in Graves' hyperthyroidism and ophthalmopathy. This CDR3 region has 14 residues. V dropped 2 bases and J dropped 1; count of bases not matched to a gene: 1. The V gene's germline CDR1 is LNHDA and CDR2 SQIVND (reference sequence). The investigators amplified TCR beta CDR3 regions from RNA transcripts. First-round RT-PCR with HTBI primers amplified the TCR CDR3 region. MiXCR, run by TCRdb on the multiplex PCR reads, gives a single entry per CDR3 protein. The table includes around 620,000 distinct CDR3 sequences, 40% to 55% detected once. Study-level findings and limits: Blood also held most thyroid clonotypes expanded beyond 0.001. Ophthalmopathy was told apart from stable hyperthyroidism by a 13 V-J model.

Patients were excluded because of uncontrolled infection, other autoimmune disease, pregnancy or lactation. For the diagnoses, clinical symptoms, serum thyroxine and TRAb, thyroid ultrasound and orbital computed tomography were used. This receptor was taken from an adult woman with Graves' disease, either hyperthyroidism or ophthalmopathy (not recorded which). J is TRBJ1-1 and V is TRBV19; TRBD1 agrees at 7 bases. Sequencing was performed on peripheral blood or thyroid tissue (not recorded which). The CDR3 bases are TGTGCCAGTAGTATAAGACAGGGGAACACTGAAGCTTTCTTT. Residues: CASSIRQGNTEAFF.